The source of this T cell receptor beta chain is a study of T cells in Graves' hyperthyroidism and ophthalmopathy. This CDR3 has 11 residues. Germline V lookup: CDR1 MNHEY, CDR2 SMNVEV (reference sequence). Amplification targeted TCR beta CDR3 regions from RNA transcripts. Initially, a first-round RT-PCR of the TCR CDR3 employed the HTBI primer set. Each CDR3 protein is one row after TCRdb ran MiXCR on the multiplex PCR reads. Of a few hundred thousand distinct CDR3 sequences listed, around 15% are singletons. Findings and caveats of the study: A median around 5.9 months before onset, the model predicted ophthalmopathy.

Aged 18 to 65, the patients had hyperthyroidism that was newly diagnosed and had lasted under 2 months. To note about this clonotype: Its antigen is not known. This may be a read error: a much more frequent sequence differs by one nucleotide.

The sequencing sample was made of blood. The gene calls are TRBV27 and TRBJ2-5; no reliable D call. This TCR was sampled from a woman under 30 with Graves' hyperthyroidism. This CDR3 reads CVSRIGETQYF. CDR3 coding DNA: TGTGTCAGCAGGATTGGGGAGACCCAGTACTTC.